These 7 T cell receptor beta chains were all obtained from the same sample, sequenced in a study of shared clonotypes between healthy human individuals. Generated by immunoSEQ multiplex PCR, the TCRdb table keeps only in-frame clones and is missing some. Among roughly 1 million clones listed, about 75% were seen once. The sequencing sample was made of memory CD4+ T cells sorted from blood. Indicated subset: CD45RA-negative fraction. The receptor set was obtained from a man aged 18-30 years in good health.

The V gene is TRBV30, the J gene TRBJ1-1, with D possibly TRBD1 on 5 matching bases. The CDR3 extends over 15 amino acids. Germline V gene data show CDR1 as GTSNPN and CDR2 as SVGIG (reference sequence). V was cut by 3 bases and J by 1 base, with 15 bases left in between. CDR3 region: CAWSLEGWTNTEAFF. Here the CDR3 DNA reads TGTGCCTGGAGCCTCGAGGGGTGGACGAACACTGAAGCTTTCTTT. The full variable domain, rest sourced from reference TRBV30 and TRBJ1-1, is SQTIHQWPATLVQPVGSPLSLECTVEGTSNPNLYWYRQAAGRGLQLLFYSVGIGQISSEVPQNLSASRPQDRQFILSSKKLLLSDSGFYLCAWSLEGWTNTEAFFGQGTRLTVV.

The rearrangement uses TRBV15 and TRBJ2-3; perhaps TRBD2 as D (6 bases). CDR1 and CDR2 from the germline V gene are LNHNV and YYDKDF (reference sequence). V was clipped by 0 bases and J by 2 bases, with 9 bases between them. The length of the CDR3 is 15 residues. DNA of the CDR3: TGTGCCACCAGCAGAGATCGGGGACTCACAGATACGCAGTATTTT. Translating it yields CATSRDRGLTDTQYF.

The chain is built from TRBV2 and TRBJ2-5; the match to TRBD1 covers 7 bases. The CDR3 is 14 residues long. V trimming: 5 bases; J trimming: 5 bases; junction bases outside the gene matches: 8. CDR1 is SNHLY, CDR2 FYNNEI, per germline. CDR3: CASSLQGYRETQYF. CDR3 coding DNA: TGTGCCAGCAGTCTACAGGGGTACCGGGAGACCCAGTACTTC.

The chain couples TRBV9 to TRBJ2-2; D unclear. This CDR3 contains 14 residues. V was pared by 0 bases and J by 1 base, with 4 bases between. The germline gives CDR1 SGDLS, CDR2 YYNGEE. CDR3 sequence: CASSVGENTGELFF. CDR3 DNA: TGTGCCAGCAGCGTAGGTGAGAACACCGGGGAGCTGTTTTTT.

Note on this clone: Additional DNA sequences in this sample encode the identical CDR3. The chain has TRBV6-5 and TRBJ1-2, with TRBD1 identical over 7 bases. Losses at the gene ends were 2 bases for V and 3 bases for J; bases not matched to a gene: 3. Germline CDR1 reads MNHEY; CDR2 reads SVGAGI. This CDR3 region has 14 residues. The CDR3 loop reads CASSYTGQDYGYTF. CDR3 in DNA: TGTGCCAGCAGTTACACCGGACAGGACTATGGCTACACCTTC.

The chain carries TRBV5-1 and TRBJ2-2; TRBD2 matches at 10 bases. The V segment lost 5 bases and the J segment 6 bases; nucleotides outside the gene matches: 7. The germline V gene encodes CDR1 SGHRS and CDR2 YFSETQ. The CDR3 covers 15 residues. The CDR3 protein is CASSPIAGGPGELFF. For the CDR3, the DNA is TGCGCCAGCAGTCCAATAGCGGGGGGTCCCGGGGAGCTGTTTTTT.

The CDR3 loop reads CASSLGGTRHNEQFF. The CDR3 DNA is TGTGCCAGCAGCTTAGGTGGGACTAGACACAATGAGCAGTTCTTC. The rearrangement uses TRBV13 and TRBJ2-1, with TRBD2 matching 8 bases. Per germline, CDR1 PRHDT and CDR2 FYEKMQ (reference sequence). The trim removed 0 bases at V and 5 bases at J, leaving 3 bases unmatched. The CDR3 is made up of 15 amino acids.